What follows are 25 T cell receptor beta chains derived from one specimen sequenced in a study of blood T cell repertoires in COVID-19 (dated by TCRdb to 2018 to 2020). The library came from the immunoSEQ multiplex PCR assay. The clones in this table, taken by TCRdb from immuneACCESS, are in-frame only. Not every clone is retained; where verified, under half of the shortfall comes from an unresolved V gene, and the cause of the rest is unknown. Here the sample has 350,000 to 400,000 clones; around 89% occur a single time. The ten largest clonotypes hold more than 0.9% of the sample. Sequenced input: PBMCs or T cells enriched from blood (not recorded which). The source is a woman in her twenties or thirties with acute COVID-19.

CDR3 sequence: CATSDRADGGGFDKNIQYF. In DNA, the CDR3 is TGTGCCACCAGTGATCGAGCGGACGGCGGGGGGTTTGACAAAAACATTCAGTACTTC. This rearrangement joins TRBV24-1 to TRBJ2-4; 8 bases are a match to TRBD2. Trimming took 3 bases from V and 3 from J; bases not matched to a gene: 15. Germline V gene lookup returns CDR1 KGHDR and CDR2 SFDVKD. The CDR3 runs to 19 residues.

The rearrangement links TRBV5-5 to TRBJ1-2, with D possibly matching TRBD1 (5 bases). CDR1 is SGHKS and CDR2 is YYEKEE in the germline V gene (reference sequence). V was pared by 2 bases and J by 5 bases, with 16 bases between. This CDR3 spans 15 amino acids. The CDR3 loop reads CASSLSWQGIYGYTF. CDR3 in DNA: TGTGCCAGCAGCTTATCATGGCAGGGAATATATGGCTACACCTTC.

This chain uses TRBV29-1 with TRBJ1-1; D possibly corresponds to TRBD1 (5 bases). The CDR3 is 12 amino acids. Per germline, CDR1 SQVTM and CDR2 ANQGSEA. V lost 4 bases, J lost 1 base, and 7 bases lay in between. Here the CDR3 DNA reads TGCAGCGTTGGGGGGGAGAACACTGAAGCTTTCTTT. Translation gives CSVGGENTEAFF.

This chain's CDR3 is CADERGGEGNEKLFF. CDR3 nucleotide sequence: TGCGCCGACGAGCGAGGGGGCGAGGGGAATGAAAAACTGTTTTTT. This sequence joins TRBV23-1 and TRBJ1-4; 7 bases agree with TRBD1. TRBV23-1 is treated as an ORF (open reading frame) with a function not yet certain. Trimming removed 11 bases from V and 5 bases from J; junction bases left unmatched: 14. The CDR3 loop spans 15 amino acids.

CDR3 in DNA: TGTGCCAGCAGCCCGGGGGGGGGACATGGCTACACCTTC. It is translated as CASSPGGGHGYTF. V is TRBV7-2 and J is TRBJ1-2; possibly TRBD1 for D (5 bases). The germline CDR1 and CDR2 sequences are SGHTA and FQGNSA. This CDR3 spans 13 amino acids. V was trimmed by 5 bases and J by 6 bases, leaving 13 bases between them.

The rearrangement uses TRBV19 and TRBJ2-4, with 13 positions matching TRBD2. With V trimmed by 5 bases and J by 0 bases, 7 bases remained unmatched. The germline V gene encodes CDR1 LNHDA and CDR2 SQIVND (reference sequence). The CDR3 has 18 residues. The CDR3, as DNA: TGTGCCAGTAGTCCCCGACTAGCGGGGGGTATAGCCAAAAACATTCAGTACTTC. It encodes CASSPRLAGGIAKNIQYF.

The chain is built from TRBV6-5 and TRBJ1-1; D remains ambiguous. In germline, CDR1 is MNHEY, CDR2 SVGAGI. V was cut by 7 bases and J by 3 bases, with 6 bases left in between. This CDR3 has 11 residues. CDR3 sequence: CASTFYTEAFF. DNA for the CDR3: TGTGCCAGCACTTTTTACACTGAAGCTTTCTTT.

The CDR3 is CATSSEQGDNSPLHF. DNA of the CDR3: TGTGCCACCAGCAGTGAACAGGGGGATAATTCACCCCTCCACTTT. V usage is TRBV15 and J usage is TRBJ1-6, with 8 bases lining up with TRBD1. The V segment lost 3 bases and the J segment 5 bases; nucleotides outside the gene matches: 3. CDR1 is LNHNV, CDR2 YYDKDF, per germline (reference sequence). This CDR3 contains 15 residues.

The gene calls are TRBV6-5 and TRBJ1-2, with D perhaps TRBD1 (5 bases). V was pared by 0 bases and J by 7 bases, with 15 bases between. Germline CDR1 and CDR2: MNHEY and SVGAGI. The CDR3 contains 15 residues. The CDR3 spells CASSYSTRDTFGYTF. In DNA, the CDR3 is TGTGCCAGCAGTTACTCGACCAGGGATACGTTTGGCTACACCTTC.

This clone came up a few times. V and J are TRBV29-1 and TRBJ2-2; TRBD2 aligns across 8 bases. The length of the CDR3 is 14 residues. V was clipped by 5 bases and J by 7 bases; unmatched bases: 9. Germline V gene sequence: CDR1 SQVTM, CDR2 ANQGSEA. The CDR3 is CSVILAVLDGELFF. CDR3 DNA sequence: TGCAGCGTTATACTAGCGGTCTTGGACGGGGAGCTGTTTTTT.

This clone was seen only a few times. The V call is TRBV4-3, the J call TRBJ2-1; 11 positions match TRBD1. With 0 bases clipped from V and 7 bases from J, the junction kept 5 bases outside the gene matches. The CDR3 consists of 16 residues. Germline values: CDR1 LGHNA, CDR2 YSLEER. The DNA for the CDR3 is TGCGCCAGCAGCCAAGATCCCGGGACAGGGGGGAATGAGCAGTTCTTC. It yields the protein CASSQDPGTGGNEQFF.

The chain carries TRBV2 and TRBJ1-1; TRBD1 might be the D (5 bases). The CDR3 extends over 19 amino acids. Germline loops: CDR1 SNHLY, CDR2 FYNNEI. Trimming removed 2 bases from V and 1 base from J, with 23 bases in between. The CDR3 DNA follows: TGTGCCAGCAGTGAACTTCCAGGGCAGCCCTCCCCCGCGAACACTGAAGCTTTCTTT. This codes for CASSELPGQPSPANTEAFF.

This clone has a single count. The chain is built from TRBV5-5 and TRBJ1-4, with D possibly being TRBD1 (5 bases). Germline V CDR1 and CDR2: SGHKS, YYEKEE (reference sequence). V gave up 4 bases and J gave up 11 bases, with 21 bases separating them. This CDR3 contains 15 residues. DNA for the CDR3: TGTGCCAGCAGCGAAACGACTGGGGGGTTCGGGAAACTGTTTTTT. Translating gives CASSETTGGFGKLFF.

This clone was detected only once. The CDR3 reads CATSDYPNPPNNEQFF. The CDR3 coding sequence is TGTGCCACCAGTGATTACCCTAACCCTCCCAACAATGAGCAGTTCTTC. The V call is TRBV24-1, the J call TRBJ2-1; D is unresolved. Germline V lookup: CDR1 KGHDR, CDR2 SFDVKD. With 2 bases removed from V and 5 bases from J, the gap between germline ends came to 15 bases. This CDR3 comprises 16 residues.

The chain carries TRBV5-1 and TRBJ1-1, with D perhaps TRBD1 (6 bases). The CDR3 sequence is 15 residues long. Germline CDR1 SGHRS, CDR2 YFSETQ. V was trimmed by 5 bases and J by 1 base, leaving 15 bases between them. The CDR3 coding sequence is TGCGCCAGCAGTTGGGACACCTGGGGGAACACTGAAGCTTTCTTT. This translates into CASSWDTWGNTEAFF.

DNA for the CDR3: TGTGCCAGCAGCTCGAGCGGGGGAGGGACCGGGGAGCTGTTTTTT. This encodes CASSSSGGGTGELFF. The V gene is TRBV7-3, the J gene TRBJ2-2, with 8 bases that match TRBD2. Germline V gene sequence: CDR1 SGHTA, CDR2 FQGTGA. Trimming cost V 4 bases and J 5 bases; bases outside gene matches: 6. This CDR3 comprises 15 residues.

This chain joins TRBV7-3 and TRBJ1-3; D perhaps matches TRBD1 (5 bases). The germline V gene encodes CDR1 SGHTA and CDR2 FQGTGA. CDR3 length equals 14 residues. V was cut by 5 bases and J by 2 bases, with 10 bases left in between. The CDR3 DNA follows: TGTGCCAGCAGCAGGGGTGCCCCTGGAAACACCATATATTTT. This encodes CASSRGAPGNTIYF.

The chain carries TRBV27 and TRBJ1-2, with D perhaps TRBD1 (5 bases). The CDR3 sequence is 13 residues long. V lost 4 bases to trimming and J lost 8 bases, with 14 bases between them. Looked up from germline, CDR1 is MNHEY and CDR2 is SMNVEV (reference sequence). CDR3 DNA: TGTGCCAGCAGTTGGAGAGGGACTATGGGCTACACCTTC. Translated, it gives CASSWRGTMGYTF.

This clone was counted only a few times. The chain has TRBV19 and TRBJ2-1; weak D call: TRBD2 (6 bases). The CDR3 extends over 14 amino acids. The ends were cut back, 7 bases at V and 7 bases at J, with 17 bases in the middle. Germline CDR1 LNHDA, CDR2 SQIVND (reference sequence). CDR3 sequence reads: CASNSDRGRNEQFF. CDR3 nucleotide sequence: TGTGCCAGTAACTCGGATCGGGGGAGAAATGAGCAGTTCTTC.

DNA for the CDR3: TGTGCCAGCTCACCCGACAGGGGGCTCACTCAGCCCCAGCATTTT. It is translated as CASSPDRGLTQPQHF. The chain joins TRBV18 to TRBJ1-5; TRBD1 aligns across 10 bases. V was pared by 3 bases and J by 6 bases, with 5 bases of the junction left unmatched. The germline V gene has CDR1 KGHSH and CDR2 LQKENI. The CDR3 runs to 15 residues.

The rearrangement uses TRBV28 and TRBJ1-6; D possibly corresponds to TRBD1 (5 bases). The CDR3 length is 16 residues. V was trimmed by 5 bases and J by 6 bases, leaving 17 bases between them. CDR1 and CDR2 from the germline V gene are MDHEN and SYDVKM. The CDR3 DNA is TGTGCCAGCAGTAATCCTCCCGGACACCTTAATTCACCCCTCCACTTT. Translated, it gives CASSNPPGHLNSPLHF.

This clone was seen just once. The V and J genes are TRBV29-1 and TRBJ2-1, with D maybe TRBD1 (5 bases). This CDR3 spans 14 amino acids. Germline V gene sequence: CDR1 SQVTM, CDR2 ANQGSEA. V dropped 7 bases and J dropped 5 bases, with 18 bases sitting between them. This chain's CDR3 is CSADTTVTHNEQFF. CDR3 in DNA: TGCAGCGCCGACACGACAGTGACCCACAATGAGCAGTTCTTC.

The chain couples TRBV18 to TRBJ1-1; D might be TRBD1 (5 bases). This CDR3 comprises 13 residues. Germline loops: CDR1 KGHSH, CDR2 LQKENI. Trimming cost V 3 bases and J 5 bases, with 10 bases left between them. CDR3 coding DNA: TGTGCCAGCTCACCGGGGCAACATACTGAAGCTTTCTTT. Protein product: CASSPGQHTEAFF.

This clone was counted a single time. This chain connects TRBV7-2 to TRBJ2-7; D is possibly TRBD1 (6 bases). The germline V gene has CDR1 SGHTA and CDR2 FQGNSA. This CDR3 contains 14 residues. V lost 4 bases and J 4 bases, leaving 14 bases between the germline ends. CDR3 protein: CASSYRDGYYEQYF. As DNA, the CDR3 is TGTGCCAGCAGCTACAGGGACGGATATTACGAGCAGTACTTC. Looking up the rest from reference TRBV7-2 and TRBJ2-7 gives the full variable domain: GAGVSQSPSNKVTEKGKDVELRCDPISGHTALYWYRQSLGQGLEFLIYFQGNSAPDKSGLPSDRFSAERTGGSVSTLTIQRTQQEDSAVYLCASSYRDGYYEQYFGPGTRLTVT.

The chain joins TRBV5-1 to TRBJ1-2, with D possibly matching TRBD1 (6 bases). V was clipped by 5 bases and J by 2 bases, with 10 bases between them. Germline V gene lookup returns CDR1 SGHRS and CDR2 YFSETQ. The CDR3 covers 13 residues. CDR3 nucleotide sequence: TGCGCCAGCAGACCCACAGGGAACTATGGCTACACCTTC. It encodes CASRPTGNYGYTF.